These 25 T cell receptor beta chains came from one sample sequenced in a study of shared clonotypes between healthy human individuals. Assay used: immunoSEQ multiplex PCR; TCRdb lists only in-frame clones, some missing. Here the sample spans fewer than 3 million clones, around 90% being singletons. The specimen was naive CD4+ T cells from PBMCs. As for subset: CD45RA+ positively selected. Receptors were obtained from a man aged 18 to 30 in good health. Some clones in this sample may be carry-over from other donors' samples.

The chain uses TRBV11-3 and TRBJ2-2; tentative D call: TRBD1 (6 bases). The V gene's germline CDR1 is SGHNT and CDR2 YENEEA. Trimming cost V 5 bases and J 9 bases, with 19 bases left between them. There are 15 residues in the CDR3. The DNA for the CDR3 is TGTGCCAGCAGCCTCACCAGGGGACCCCACCGGGAGCTGTTTTTT. It translates to CASSLTRGPHRELFF. The whole variable domain, remainder taken from reference TRBV11-3 and TRBJ2-2, is EAGVVQSPRYKIIEKKQPVAFWCNPISGHNTLYWYLQNLGQGPELLIRYENEEAVDDSQLPKDRFSAERLKGVDSTLKIQPAELGDSAVYLCASSLTRGPHRELFFGEGSRLTVL.

The chain carries TRBV5-1 and TRBJ2-2; D is possibly TRBD2 (5 bases). Germline V gene lookup returns CDR1 SGHRS and CDR2 YFSETQ. This CDR3 contains 15 residues. V lost 2 bases and J 1 base, leaving 9 bases between the germline ends. The CDR3 protein is CASSFGRVNTGELFF. CDR3 nucleotide sequence: TGCGCCAGCAGCTTCGGGCGGGTGAACACCGGGGAGCTGTTTTTT. Full variable domain (rest looked up from reference TRBV5-1 and TRBJ2-2): KAGVTQTPRYLIKTRGQQVTLSCSPISGHRSVSWYQQTPGQGLQFLFEYFSETQRNKGNFPGRFSGRQFSNSRSEMNVSTLELGDSALYLCASSFGRVNTGELFFGEGSRLTVL.

The rearrangement joins TRBV5-1 to TRBJ1-1, with D maybe TRBD1 (6 bases). Germline assignment: CDR1 SGHRS and CDR2 YFSETQ. V was cut by 3 bases and J by 4 bases, with 16 bases left in between. The CDR3 consists of 15 residues. The CDR3 sequence: CASSWEGELGTEAFF. Here the CDR3 DNA reads TGCGCCAGCAGCTGGGAGGGGGAACTGGGCACTGAAGCTTTCTTT.

In its sample, this clone was seen once. V is TRBV11-2 and J is TRBJ2-5, with 7 bases lining up with TRBD2. The CDR3 is 14 amino acids. Germline CDR1 SGHAT, CDR2 FQNNGV. The trim removed 2 bases at V and 5 bases at J, leaving 5 bases unmatched. This chain's CDR3 is CASSLKGGSETQYF. DNA for the CDR3: TGTGCCAGCAGCTTAAAGGGCGGGAGCGAGACCCAGTACTTC.

The gene calls are TRBV27 and TRBJ2-5; 8 bases map to TRBD2. Germline CDR1 and CDR2: MNHEY and SMNVEV (reference sequence). The CDR3 loop spans 14 amino acids. Trimming at V came to 5 bases and at J to 2 bases, leaving 4 bases not matched to a gene. The chain's CDR3 is CASSPGGLQETQYF. CDR3 bases: TGTGCCAGCAGTCCGGGGGGGCTTCAAGAGACCCAGTACTTC.

The chain links TRBV6-6 to TRBJ1-3; a weak D match, TRBD1 (5 bases). The CDR3 is 16 amino acids. V was trimmed by 6 bases and J by 1 base, leaving 16 bases between them. Per the germline V gene, CDR1 is MNHNY and CDR2 is SVGAGI (reference sequence). The CDR3 reads CASSAERGYSGNTIYF. The CDR3, as DNA: TGTGCCAGCAGCGCAGAAAGGGGCTATTCTGGAAACACCATATATTTT.

The CDR3 nucleotides read TGTGCCAGCTCCGGACAGGCAAAGAACACTGAAGCTTTCTTT. It is translated as CASSGQAKNTEAFF. This chain links TRBV6-1 with TRBJ1-1; 7 bases are shared with TRBD1. There are 14 residues in the CDR3. V dropped 8 bases and J dropped 1; count of bases not matched to a gene: 7. CDR1 is MNHNS, CDR2 SASEGT, per germline.

This clone came up once. This rearrangement joins TRBV7-9 to TRBJ1-2; D call uncertain. Germline values: CDR1 SEHNR, CDR2 FQNEAQ (reference sequence). This CDR3 spans 13 amino acids. The V gene lost 1 base and the J gene lost 5 bases, with 8 bases spanning the gap. CDR3 nucleotide sequence: TGTGCCAGCAGCTTAGGTAGTGGGTATGGCTACACCTTC. Translating it yields CASSLGSGYGYTF.

The chain joins TRBV28 to TRBJ2-7; 13 bases are shared with TRBD2. With V trimmed by 7 bases and J by 6 bases, 18 bases remained unmatched. Germline lookup yields CDR1 MDHEN and CDR2 SYDVKM. CDR3 size: 18 residues. The CDR3 sequence: CASISGVELAGGRVEQYF. The CDR3 DNA follows: TGTGCCAGCATCTCAGGGGTGGAACTAGCGGGAGGGCGGGTCGAGCAGTACTTC. The complete variable domain, with remaining parts taken from reference TRBV28 and TRBJ2-7, reads DVKVTQSSRYLVKRTGEKVFLECVQDMDHENMFWYRQDPGLGLRLIYFSYDVKMKEKGDIPEGYSVSREKKERFSLILESASTNQTSMYLCASISGVELAGGRVEQYFGPGTRLTVT.

The chain has TRBV10-3 and TRBJ2-7; D may be TRBD1 or TRBD2 (5 bases each). Germline values: CDR1 ENHRY, CDR2 SYGVKD. The CDR3 loop spans 14 amino acids. V was trimmed by 8 bases and J by 6 bases, leaving 20 bases between them. Here the CDR3 DNA reads TGTGCCATCGGACGGGACCCCTTCCTCGGCGAGCAGTACTTC. Amino acid sequence: CAIGRDPFLGEQYF.

This chain links TRBV5-1 with TRBJ2-1; D ambiguous. This CDR3 comprises 15 residues. V gave up 0 bases and J gave up 1 base, with 8 bases separating them. Per germline, CDR1 SGHRS and CDR2 YFSETQ. CDR3 in amino acids: CASSLVTVSYNEQFF. The CDR3 DNA reads TGCGCCAGCAGCTTGGTTACGGTATCCTACAATGAGCAGTTCTTC.

The chain is built from TRBV4-1 and TRBJ1-4, with unresolved D. Germline CDR1 is MGHRA and CDR2 is YSYEKL. There are 14 residues in the CDR3. Between the trimmed V and J ends, which lost 1 base and 10 bases, there was a span of 13 bases. CDR3 in amino acids: CASSQATGLGKLFF. The CDR3 region has the DNA TGCGCCAGCAGCCAAGCTACGGGCCTAGGAAAACTGTTTTTT.

This clone appeared once. This chain joins TRBV28 and TRBJ2-7; D ambiguous. CDR3 size: 13 residues. Germline CDR1 is MDHEN and CDR2 is SYDVKM. Trimming pared 4 bases from V and 4 bases from J, leaving 11 bases between. The CDR3 sequence: CASSSPGWYEQYF. The CDR3 DNA reads as TGTGCCAGCAGTTCGCCGGGTTGGTACGAGCAGTACTTC. Full variable domain (rest looked up from reference TRBV28 and TRBJ2-7): DVKVTQSSRYLVKRTGEKVFLECVQDMDHENMFWYRQDPGLGLRLIYFSYDVKMKEKGDIPEGYSVSREKKERFSLILESASTNQTSMYLCASSSPGWYEQYFGPGTRLTVT.

This clone appeared a single time. The same CDR3 also results from other DNA sequences found in this sample. V usage is TRBV5-1 and J usage is TRBJ2-3; no clear D gene. The CDR3 covers 14 residues. CDR1 SGHRS and CDR2 YFSETQ come from the germline V gene. The V end was cut by 0 bases, the J end by 2 bases, with 7 bases between. The CDR3 spells CASSLADSTDTQYF. DNA of the CDR3: TGCGCCAGCAGCTTGGCTGATTCCACAGATACGCAGTATTTT.

The chain uses TRBV7-3 and TRBJ2-3, with 10 bases aligning to TRBD2. V lost 3 bases and J lost 5; bases outside the gene matches: 14. Per the germline V gene, CDR1 is SGHTA and CDR2 is FQGTGA. The CDR3 is 18 amino acids. The CDR3 DNA is TGTGCCAGCAGCTTCGGGACAATTAGCGGGAGGTGGCAAGATACGCAGTATTTT. This encodes CASSFGTISGRWQDTQYF.

This chain links TRBV19 with TRBJ2-2; TRBD2 matches at 9 bases. Germline V gene lookup returns CDR1 LNHDA and CDR2 SQIVND (reference sequence). This CDR3 contains 14 residues. V dropped 5 bases and J dropped 7; count of bases not matched to a gene: 5. Here the CDR3 reads CASSVREGGGELFF. DNA for the CDR3: TGTGCCAGTAGTGTGCGGGAGGGCGGCGGGGAGCTGTTTTTT.

V is TRBV5-4 and J is TRBJ1-1; no clear D. The CDR3 is 14 amino acids. V was clipped by 4 bases and J by 0 bases, with 10 bases between them. CDR1 SGHNT and CDR2 YYREEE come from the germline V gene (reference sequence). The CDR3 here is CASSPDPLNTEAFF. The CDR3 region has the DNA TGTGCCAGCAGCCCCGACCCACTGAACACTGAAGCTTTCTTT. Looking up the rest from reference TRBV5-4 and TRBJ1-1 gives the full variable domain: ETGVTQSPTHLIKTRGQQVTLRCSSQSGHNTVSWYQQALGQGPQFIFQYYREEENGRGNFPPRFSGLQFPNYSSELNVNALELDDSALYLCASSPDPLNTEAFFGQGTRLTVV.

V gene TRBV6-1 combines with J gene TRBJ1-3, with D perhaps TRBD1 (6 bases). Germline-derived CDR1 and CDR2 are MNHNS and SASEGT. The CDR3 has 15 residues. V was shortened by 6 bases and J by 2 bases, with 14 bases between the two germline ends. The CDR3 coding sequence is TGTGCCAGCAGGGACAGCGGACAACCTGGAAACACCATATATTTT. Amino acid sequence: CASRDSGQPGNTIYF.

The genes are TRBV6-1 and TRBJ1-2; 8 nucleotides line up with TRBD1. Germline trimming cut 5 bases from V and 5 bases from J; bases unmatched to any gene: 7. This CDR3 spans 14 amino acids. Germline assignment: CDR1 MNHNS and CDR2 SASEGT. The CDR3 here is CASSRTGTRYGYTF. CDR3 coding DNA: TGTGCCAGCAGTCGGACAGGGACCAGGTATGGCTACACCTTC.

The chain carries TRBV7-2 and TRBJ1-1; D is uncertain. The CDR3 runs 13 residues. The ends were cut back, 5 bases at V and 0 bases at J, with 7 bases in the middle. The germline V gene has CDR1 SGHTA and CDR2 FQGNSA. The CDR3 region has the DNA TGTGCCAGCAGCAACACCATGAACACTGAAGCTTTCTTT. Encoded protein: CASSNTMNTEAFF.

This rearrangement joins TRBV5-4 to TRBJ1-3; 8 bases match TRBD1. Germline loops: CDR1 SGHNT, CDR2 YYREEE (reference sequence). This CDR3 comprises 17 residues. The V gene end was trimmed by 3 bases and the J gene end by 0 bases; junction bases not matched to a gene: 8. The CDR3 is CASSSGQGINSGNTIYF. The CDR3 DNA reads as TGTGCCAGCAGCTCTGGACAGGGTATTAACTCTGGAAACACCATATATTTT.

This clone occurred once. The chain couples TRBV9 to TRBJ2-5; 7 nucleotides agree with TRBD2. The CDR3 runs to 16 residues. Per germline, CDR1 SGDLS and CDR2 YYNGEE. The J segment lost 0 bases and the V segment lost 3 bases, leaving 8 bases of the junction unmatched. CDR3 DNA: TGTGCCAGCAGCGCCGGGGACTATTTGTACCAAGAGACCCAGTACTTC. This encodes CASSAGDYLYQETQYF.

J is TRBJ1-3 and V is TRBV5-1; D gene unclear. The CDR3 is made up of 15 amino acids. With 4 bases removed from V and 2 bases from J, the gap between germline ends came to 13 bases. Looked up from germline, CDR1 is SGHRS and CDR2 is YFSETQ. Written as DNA, the CDR3 is TGCGCCAGCAGCCCAGCCGGGTCGACTGGAAACACCATATATTTT. It yields the protein CASSPAGSTGNTIYF.

The chain carries TRBV30 and TRBJ2-1, with 12 bases lining up with TRBD2. This CDR3 has 14 amino acids. J lost 7 bases, V lost 5 bases, and 6 bases had no gene match. CDR1 and CDR2 from the germline V gene are GTSNPN and SVGIG (reference sequence). The CDR3 nucleotides are TGTGCCTGGCGCCTAGCGGGAGGGGGGAATGAGCAGTTCTTC. Amino acids: CAWRLAGGGNEQFF.

The V gene is TRBV5-1, the J gene TRBJ2-3; TRBD2 matches at 8 bases. With 4 bases clipped from V and 0 bases from J, the junction kept 10 bases outside the gene matches. This CDR3 has 17 residues. Germline V CDR1 and CDR2: SGHRS, YFSETQ. The CDR3 DNA is TGCGCCAGCAGCCCCTCAGTTAGCGGGGCTAGCACAGATACGCAGTATTTT. It yields the protein CASSPSVSGASTDTQYF.